This T cell receptor (beta chain) appears in the sequencing data of a study of blood T cell repertoires in COVID-19. Per the authors' pipeline: By means of reference gene primer amplification, nucleated cell counts were estimated. Sequencing used immunoSEQ multiplex PCR; TCRdb keeps in-frame clones, though not all of them. V and J calls and clone size are those listed in that table; D and trimming were worked out from the DNA. The table has 250,000 or so clones, over 80% seen once. Grouping used clinical history reported by participants in a survey and questionnaire. The CDR3 has 21 amino acids. Germline lookup yields CDR1 LGHDT and CDR2 YNNKEL (reference sequence). The junction had 17 bases not matched to a gene; V was cut back by 3 bases and J by 0 bases.

J is TRBJ2-1 and V is TRBV3-1 (or the pseudogene TRBV3-2); 10 bases match TRBD2. The TCR originated in a woman in her twenties or thirties with acute COVID-19. Sample: PBMCs or T cells enriched from blood (not recorded which). In DNA form, the CDR3 reads TGTGCCAGCAGCCATCCCTGTAAAGCGGGAGGGCCGGGAACCTCCTACAATGAGCAGTTCTTC. This encodes CASSHPCKAGGPGTSYNEQFF.